This T cell receptor beta chain came from a study of cytomegalovirus exposure and HLA in healthy donors. Study at large: Early released data had about 85 million unique TCRs, all coming from HLA-typed donors.

Germline CDR1 reads MDHEN; CDR2 reads SYDVKM. This CDR3 spans 15 amino acids. Unmatched junction bases numbered 7, after V lost 3 bases and J lost 10 bases. Primers: 60 Vbeta forward and 13 Jbeta reverse. TCRdb keeps only in-frame clones here, not all; method: immunoSEQ multiplex PCR. The sample records about 160,000 clones, more than 80% being singletons. The V gene is TRBV28, the J gene TRBJ2-1; 12 bases align to TRBD2. Specimen: PBMCs. The sequence came from a woman aged 18-29 years in good health and CMV-seronegative. The CDR3 sequence: CASSFGWGTSGEQFF. The CDR3 DNA reads as TGTGCCAGCAGTTTCGGTTGGGGGACTAGCGGGGAGCAGTTCTTC.